This entry lists 28 T cell receptor beta chains sequenced from one sample in a study of blood T cell repertoires in COVID-19. Sequencing used immunoSEQ multiplex PCR; TCRdb keeps in-frame clones, though not all of them. Of roughly 300,000 clones in the sample, about 85% were seen once. Sequencing was carried out using peripheral blood. The receptor set was obtained from a human donor in a cohort sampled during active COVID-19.

This chain uses TRBV6-5 with TRBJ2-7; 7 bases are shared with TRBD1. The V segment lost 5 bases and the J segment 3 bases; nucleotides outside the gene matches: 1. The CDR3 spans 12 residues. Germline V CDR1 and CDR2: MNHEY, SVGAGI. CDR3 nucleotide sequence: TGTGCCAGCAGTACAGGGGTCTACGAGCAGTACTTC. Translation gives CASSTGVYEQYF.

A few counts support this clone. This sequence joins TRBV25-1 and TRBJ1-3; D unclear. V lost 3 bases and J lost 1, with 13 bases in between. This CDR3 is built from 16 residues. Per germline, CDR1 MGHDK and CDR2 SYGVNS. The CDR3 DNA reads as TGTGCCAGCAGTGACCCGGCAGGCCCTTCTGGAAACACCATATATTTT. It encodes CASSDPAGPSGNTIYF.

The CDR3 coding sequence is TGTGCCAGCAGCTCAGAGGACAGGTCGGAGGGCTACACCTTC. The encoded protein is CASSSEDRSEGYTF. The V and J genes are TRBV5-6 and TRBJ1-2; 7 bases line up with TRBD1. The CDR3 covers 14 residues. Germline CDR1 reads SGHDT; CDR2 reads YYEEEE. J gave up 8 bases and V 3 bases, and 10 bases lay outside the gene matches.

This chain joins TRBV5-4 and TRBJ2-3, with TRBD2 matching over 10 bases. With 2 bases clipped from V and 3 bases from J, the junction kept 9 bases outside the gene matches. The length of the CDR3 is 17 residues. Germline loops: CDR1 SGHNT, CDR2 YYREEE (reference sequence). For the CDR3, the DNA is TGTGCCAGCAGCTTAGGGACTAGCGATATTCGGACAGATACGCAGTATTTT. This encodes CASSLGTSDIRTDTQYF.

V usage is TRBV19 and J usage is TRBJ1-1; 11 positions agree with TRBD1. The CDR3 consists of 15 residues. Trimming cost V 5 bases and J 4 bases; bases outside gene matches: 6. Germline CDR1 is LNHDA and CDR2 is SQIVND (reference sequence). CDR3 coding DNA: TGTGCCAGTAGTTCCTTGGGACAGGGGGGCACTGAAGCTTTCTTT. As protein: CASSSLGQGGTEAFF.

This chain connects TRBV19 to TRBJ1-2, with D unclear. The V end was cut by 0 bases, the J end by 4 bases, with 6 bases between. Germline CDR1 is LNHDA and CDR2 is SQIVND (reference sequence). The CDR3 covers 13 residues. CDR3 protein: CASSIDPGYGYTF. The DNA of the CDR3 is TGTGCCAGTAGTATAGACCCCGGCTATGGCTACACCTTC.

Details on this clone: One end of the junction does not line up with germline, which may come from a read error. This rearrangement joins TRBV13 to TRBJ2-3, with a weak D call TRBD2 (6 bases). CDR3 length equals 13 residues. CDR1 is PRHDT and CDR2 is FYEKMQ in the germline V gene (reference sequence). This CDR3 reads CASSVGTTDTQYF. The CDR3 nucleotides are TGTGCCAGCAGCGTAGGGACTACAGATACGCAGTATTTT.

This clone was seen once. V gene TRBV19 combines with J gene TRBJ2-2; 10 positions match TRBD2. Germline CDR1 reads LNHDA; CDR2 reads SQIVND (reference sequence). The CDR3 extends over 15 amino acids. Trimming removed 3 bases from V and 6 bases from J; junction bases left unmatched: 4. The CDR3 DNA sequence: TGTGCCAGTAGTATGCTAGCGGGAGTCCCCGGGGAGCTGTTTTTT. This codes for CASSMLAGVPGELFF.

This chain links TRBV6-5 with TRBJ1-2; TRBD1 aligns across 8 bases. V lost 6 bases, J lost 4 bases, and 10 bases stayed unmatched. Looked up from germline, CDR1 is MNHEY and CDR2 is SVGAGI. The CDR3 is 15 amino acids. The CDR3 loop reads CASRGGDRWTYGYTF. CDR3 sequence (DNA): TGTGCCAGCAGGGGGGGGGACAGGTGGACCTATGGCTACACCTTC.

This clone was seen more than once but under ten times. The genes are TRBV28 and TRBJ2-7; the match to TRBD1 covers 9 bases. V trimming: 8 bases; J trimming: 0 bases; junction bases outside the gene matches: 8. The CDR3 totals 15 residues. Germline loops: CDR1 MDHEN, CDR2 SYDVKM. This chain's CDR3 is CASWTGALSSYEQYF. In nucleotides, the CDR3 is TGTGCCAGCTGGACAGGGGCCCTAAGCTCCTACGAGCAGTACTTC.

The chain employs TRBV5-6 and TRBJ2-6, with a weak D call TRBD1 (5 bases). Per germline, CDR1 SGHDT and CDR2 YYEEEE. Between the trimmed V and J ends, which lost 1 base and 0 bases, there was a span of 11 bases. The CDR3 runs 17 residues. CDR3 nucleotide sequence: TGTGCCAGCAGCTTGCACAGGTCAAGCTCTGGGGCCAACGTCCTGACTTTC. It is translated as CASSLHRSSSGANVLTF.

The chain is built from TRBV5-1 and TRBJ2-3; D is perhaps TRBD2 (6 bases). Germline V CDR1 and CDR2: SGHRS, YFSETQ. This CDR3 is 16 amino acids long. The ends were cut back, 4 bases at V and 3 bases at J, with 18 bases in the middle. The CDR3 sequence: CASSEGRTIVTDTQYF. The CDR3 bases are TGCGCCAGCAGCGAAGGAAGGACTATCGTGACAGATACGCAGTATTTT.

J is TRBJ1-1 and V is TRBV6-5; D possibly corresponds to TRBD1 (5 bases). In germline, CDR1 is MNHEY, CDR2 SVGAGI. The CDR3 is 14 amino acids. Trimming stripped 5 bases from V and 3 bases from J, with 13 bases between. In nucleotides, the CDR3 is TGTGCCAGCAGTCCGCTTCCCAGGGACACTGAAGCTTTCTTT. Its translation is CASSPLPRDTEAFF.

This rearrangement joins TRBV5-1 to TRBJ2-1, with a weak D call TRBD2 (5 bases). From germline, CDR1 is SGHRS and CDR2 YFSETQ. The CDR3 has 15 amino acids. V lost 0 bases to trimming and J lost 1 base, with 8 bases between them. The CDR3 DNA sequence: TGCGCCAGCAGCTTGGCTAGCACTTCCTACAATGAGCAGTTCTTC. Protein product: CASSLASTSYNEQFF. Using reference TRBV5-1 and TRBJ2-1 for the parts outside the CDR3, the full variable domain is KAGVTQTPRYLIKTRGQQVTLSCSPISGHRSVSWYQQTPGQGLQFLFEYFSETQRNKGNFPGRFSGRQFSNSRSEMNVSTLELGDSALYLCASSLASTSYNEQFFGPGTRLTVL.

Worth noting for this clone: The same CDR3 is also encoded by other DNA sequences in this sample. The chain uses TRBV5-4 and TRBJ2-7; 7 nucleotides match TRBD2. Germline values: CDR1 SGHNT, CDR2 YYREEE (reference sequence). V trimming: 0 bases; J trimming: 1 base; junction bases outside the gene matches: 1. CDR3 length: 14 residues. CDR3 amino acids: CASSLGGRSYEQYF. The CDR3, as DNA: TGTGCCAGCAGCTTGGGCGGGAGATCCTACGAGCAGTACTTC. Together with reference TRBV5-4 and TRBJ2-7, the CDR3 gives the full variable domain: ETGVTQSPTHLIKTRGQQVTLRCSSQSGHNTVSWYQQALGQGPQFIFQYYREEENGRGNFPPRFSGLQFPNYSSELNVNALELDDSALYLCASSLGGRSYEQYFGPGTRLTVT.

This clone was seen a few times. The chain recombines TRBV2 with TRBJ1-1, with D uncertain. The CDR3 spans 12 residues. Germline CDR1 SNHLY, CDR2 FYNNEI. V was pared by 5 bases and J by 3 bases, with 7 bases between. The CDR3: CASSFSDTEAFF. CDR3 DNA sequence: TGTGCCAGCAGTTTTTCGGACACTGAAGCTTTCTTT.

This chain joins TRBV9 and TRBJ2-5, with 7 bases lining up with TRBD2. The germline V gene encodes CDR1 SGDLS and CDR2 YYNGEE. Losses at the gene ends were 1 base for V and 3 bases for J; bases not matched to a gene: 12. This CDR3 comprises 17 residues. The CDR3 loop reads CASSVSTAGTLKETQYF. CDR3 DNA sequence: TGTGCCAGCAGCGTATCTACAGCGGGAACCTTAAAAGAGACCCAGTACTTC.

In its sample, this clone was seen once. V usage is TRBV7-2 and J usage is TRBJ2-5; weak D call: TRBD2 (6 bases). Germline CDR1 SGHTA, CDR2 FQGNSA. The CDR3 has 14 amino acids. Trimming removed 4 bases from V and 5 bases from J, with 14 bases in between. Here the CDR3 reads CASSSTRGAETQYF. CDR3 bases: TGTGCCAGCAGCTCGACTAGAGGGGCGGAGACCCAGTACTTC.

This clone showed up just once. J is TRBJ1-2 and V is TRBV4-1; no firm D call. Trimming took 1 base from V and 0 from J, leaving 9 bases between them. The CDR3 has 15 amino acids. Germline-derived CDR1 and CDR2 are MGHRA and YSYEKL. Written as DNA, the CDR3 is TGCGCCAGCAGCCAAGGGCAGGCAGCTAACTATGGCTACACCTTC. It translates to CASSQGQAANYGYTF.

Points on this clone: The identical CDR3 is also encoded by other nucleotide sequences in the sample. CDR3 protein: CASAGNQPQHF. CDR3 nucleotides: TGTGCCTCAGCAGGGAATCAGCCCCAGCATTTT. V is TRBV28 and J is TRBJ1-5; D is perhaps TRBD1 (5 bases). V lost 11 bases and J lost 4, with 9 bases in between. The CDR3 runs to 11 residues. Germline-derived CDR1 and CDR2 are MDHEN and SYDVKM.

The V call is TRBV7-2, the J call TRBJ1-4; 8 bases line up with TRBD1. CDR3 length: 15 amino acids. Germline lookup yields CDR1 SGHTA and CDR2 FQGNSA. V shed 3 bases and J 7 bases; nucleotides not matched to a gene: 7. The DNA of the CDR3 is TGTGCCAGCAGCTTCTCCGGGACAGGACTTGAAAAACTGTTTTTT. It yields the protein CASSFSGTGLEKLFF.

This clone was counted only a few times. This chain uses TRBV3-1 (or the pseudogene TRBV3-2) with TRBJ2-7; the D gene is possibly TRBD2 (6 bases). The V and J ends lost 2 bases and 6 bases respectively, with 14 bases between them. Per the germline V gene, CDR1 is LGHDT and CDR2 is YNNKEL (reference sequence). CDR3 length: 14 amino acids. The CDR3 sequence: CASSQIRGIGEQYF. The CDR3 DNA follows: TGTGCCAGCAGCCAAATTCGCGGGATCGGCGAGCAGTACTTC.

The rearrangement links TRBV27 to TRBJ2-7; 15 positions match TRBD2. Losses at the gene ends were 8 bases for V and 9 bases for J; bases not matched to a gene: 11. The germline V gene encodes CDR1 MNHEY and CDR2 SMNVEV (reference sequence). The CDR3 loop spans 15 amino acids. The CDR3 reads CASYKRTSGRAVQYF. DNA of the CDR3: TGTGCCAGCTACAAAAGGACTAGCGGGAGGGCCGTGCAGTACTTC.

This chain joins TRBV11-2 and TRBJ2-4; D is perhaps TRBD1 (6 bases). Germline values: CDR1 SGHAT, CDR2 FQNNGV. V lost 4 bases and J lost 7, with 14 bases in between. This CDR3 is built from 14 residues. CDR3: CASSSPAGGNIQYF. DNA for the CDR3: TGTGCCAGCAGCTCCCCGGCTGGGGGCAACATTCAGTACTTC. The full variable domain, its missing parts supplied by reference TRBV11-2 and TRBJ2-4, is EAGVAQSPRYKIIEKRQSVAFWCNPISGHATLYWYQQILGQGPKLLIQFQNNGVVDDSQLPKDRFSAERLKGVDSTLKIQPAKLEDSAVYLCASSSPAGGNIQYFGAGTRLSVL.

The sample holds a few counts of this clone. The chain has TRBV15 and TRBJ2-1, with D uncertain. The CDR3 contains 14 residues. Trimming took off 4 bases at V and 10 bases at J, with 17 bases between the two ends. Per the germline V gene, CDR1 is LNHNV and CDR2 is YYDKDF (reference sequence). The CDR3 DNA follows: TGTGCCACCAGCACACTACTAACGGCGCCCGAGCAGTTCTTC. This codes for CATSTLLTAPEQFF.

The chain links TRBV4-3 to TRBJ2-7; 7 positions agree with TRBD2. V trimming: 1 base; J trimming: 3 bases; junction bases outside the gene matches: 9. The CDR3 has 16 residues. Germline V gene data show CDR1 as LGHNA and CDR2 as YSLEER. The CDR3 sequence: CASSQGNIGGSYEQYF. CDR3 DNA sequence: TGCGCCAGCAGCCAAGGAAATATCGGCGGGAGCTACGAGCAGTACTTC.

The gene calls are TRBV7-9 and TRBJ2-3; the match to TRBD2 covers 12 bases. Unmatched junction bases numbered 6, after V lost 5 bases and J lost 3 bases. The CDR3 totals 16 residues. Germline loops: CDR1 SEHNR, CDR2 FQNEAQ (reference sequence). CDR3 sequence reads: CASSKGLAGSTDTQYF. For the CDR3, the DNA is TGTGCCAGCAGCAAAGGACTAGCGGGATCTACAGATACGCAGTATTTT.

The V and J genes are TRBV7-2 and TRBJ2-3; 11 nucleotides agree with TRBD2. V lost 5 bases and J lost 4; bases outside the gene matches: 14. Germline V gene data show CDR1 as SGHTA and CDR2 as FQGNSA. The CDR3 is 18 residues long. The CDR3 DNA sequence: TGTGCCAGCAGCCCCGTGGTGGTAGCGGGAGGGAAGGCAGATACGCAGTATTTT. It specifies CASSPVVVAGGKADTQYF.